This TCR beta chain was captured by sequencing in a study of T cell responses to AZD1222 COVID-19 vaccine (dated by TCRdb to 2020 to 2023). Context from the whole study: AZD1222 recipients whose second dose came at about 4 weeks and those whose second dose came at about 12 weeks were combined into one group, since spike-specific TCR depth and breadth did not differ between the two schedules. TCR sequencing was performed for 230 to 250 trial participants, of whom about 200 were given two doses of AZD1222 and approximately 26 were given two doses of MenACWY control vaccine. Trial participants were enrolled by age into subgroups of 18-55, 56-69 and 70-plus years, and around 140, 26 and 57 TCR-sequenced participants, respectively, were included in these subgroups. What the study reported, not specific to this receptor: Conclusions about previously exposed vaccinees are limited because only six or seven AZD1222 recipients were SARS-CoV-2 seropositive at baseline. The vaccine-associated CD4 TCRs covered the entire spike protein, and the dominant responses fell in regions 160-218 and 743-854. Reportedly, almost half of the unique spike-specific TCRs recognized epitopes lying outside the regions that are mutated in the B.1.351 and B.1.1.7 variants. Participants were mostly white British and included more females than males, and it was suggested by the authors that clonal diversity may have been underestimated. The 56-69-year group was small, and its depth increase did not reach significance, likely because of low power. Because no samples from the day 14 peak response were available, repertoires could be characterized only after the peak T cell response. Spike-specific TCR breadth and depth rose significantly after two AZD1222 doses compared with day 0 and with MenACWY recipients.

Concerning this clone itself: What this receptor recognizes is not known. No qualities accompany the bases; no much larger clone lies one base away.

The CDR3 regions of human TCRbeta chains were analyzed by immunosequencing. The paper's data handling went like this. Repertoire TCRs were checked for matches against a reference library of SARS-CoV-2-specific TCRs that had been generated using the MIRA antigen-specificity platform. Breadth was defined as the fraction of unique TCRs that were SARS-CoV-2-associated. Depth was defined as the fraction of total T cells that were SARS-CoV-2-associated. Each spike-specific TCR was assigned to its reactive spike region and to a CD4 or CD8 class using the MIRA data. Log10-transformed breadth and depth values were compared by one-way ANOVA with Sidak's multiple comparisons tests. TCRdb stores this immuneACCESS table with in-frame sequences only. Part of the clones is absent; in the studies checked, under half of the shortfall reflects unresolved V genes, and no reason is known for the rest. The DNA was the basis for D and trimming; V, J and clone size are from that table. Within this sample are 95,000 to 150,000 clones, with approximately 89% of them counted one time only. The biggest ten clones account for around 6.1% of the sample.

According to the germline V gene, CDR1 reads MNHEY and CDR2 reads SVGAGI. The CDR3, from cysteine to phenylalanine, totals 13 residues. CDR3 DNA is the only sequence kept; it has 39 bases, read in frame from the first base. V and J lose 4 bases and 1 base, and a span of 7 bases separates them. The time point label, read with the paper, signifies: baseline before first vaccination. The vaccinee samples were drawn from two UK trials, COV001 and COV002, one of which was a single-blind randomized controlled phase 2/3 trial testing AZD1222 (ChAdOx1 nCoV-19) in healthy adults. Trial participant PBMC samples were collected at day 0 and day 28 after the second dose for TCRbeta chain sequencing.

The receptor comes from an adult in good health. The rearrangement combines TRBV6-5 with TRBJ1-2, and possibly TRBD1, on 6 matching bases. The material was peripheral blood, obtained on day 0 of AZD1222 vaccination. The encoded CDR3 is CASSLGGNYGYTF. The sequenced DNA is TGTGCCAGCAGTTTAGGGGGTAACTATGGCTACACCTTC.